The rows below give T cell receptor beta chains drawn from one sample of a study of blood T cell repertoires in COVID-19. Assay used: immunoSEQ multiplex PCR; TCRdb lists only in-frame clones, some missing. Here the sample spans about 40,000 clones, 70% to 90% being singletons. The sample comprised peripheral blood. The origin of the receptors is a human donor in a cohort sampled during active COVID-19. Both conserved end residues are part of each CDR3. D genes are given only for firm matches. Expanded clones get a size class; other rows say once, few or many, or leave the size out.

D gene,J gene,V gene,clone size,CDR3 DNA,CDR3 protein
.,TRBJ1-5,TRBV5-5,.,TGTGCCAGCAGCTTGGGGAGACTTCAGCCCCAGCATTTT,CASSLGRLQPQHF
.,TRBJ1-6,TRBV5-6,.,TGTGCCAGCAGCTTGGAGTCGGCGACTCACAATAATTCACCCCTCCACTTT,CASSLESATHNNSPLHF
TRBD1,TRBJ1-2,TRBV11-3,.,TGTGCCAGGGGGGACAGGGATTATGGCTACACCTTC,CARGDRDYGYTF
TRBD2,TRBJ2-3,TRBV2,few,TGTGCCAGCAGTTTGTCTAGCGGAGAACCTTGGGGCACAGATACGCAGTATTTT,CASSLSSGEPWGTDTQYF
TRBD2,TRBJ2-5,TRBV7-7,.,TGTGCCAGCAGCCTAGCGGGGGGTATTCAAGAGACCCAGTACTTC,CASSLAGGIQETQYF
TRBD1,TRBJ1-3,TRBV9,.,TGTGCCAGCAGCGAAGGGACAGGGAAAGGAAACACCATATATTTT,CASSEGTGKGNTIYF
.,TRBJ1-5,TRBV7-2,.,TGTGCCAGCAGCTTAGCGGGGACTCATAGCAATCAGCCCCAGCATTTT,CASSLAGTHSNQPQHF
.,TRBJ2-7,TRBV3-1/TRBV3-2,once,TGTGCCAGCAGCCCGGCCTTTCAGGGTAGGGAGCAGTACTTC,CASSPAFQGREQYF
TRBD1,TRBJ1-1,TRBV6-6,.,TGTGCCAGCAGCCCGGGACAGGTGAACACTGAAGCTTTCTTT,CASSPGQVNTEAFF
TRBD2,TRBJ2-7,TRBV6-2/TRBV6-3,.,TGTGCCAGCAGTCCCTCCTTGGGGGGGAGTTACGAGCAGTACTTC,CASSPSLGGSYEQYF
TRBD2,TRBJ2-1,TRBV2,.,TGTGCCAGCAGTGAAAACCAGCGGGGGCGGGGTGAGCAGTTCTTC,CASSENQRGRGEQFF
.,TRBJ2-7,TRBV7-8,.,TGTGCCAGCAGCTTAGCCGGGAAACCAACCTACGAGCAGTACTTC,CASSLAGKPTYEQYF
.,TRBJ2-2,TRBV12-5,few,TGTGCTAGTGCCTTTAACACCGGGGAGCTGTTTTTT,CASAFNTGELFF
.,TRBJ1-2,TRBV5-8,.,TGTGCCAGCAGCCACCCGACAGGAAACTATGGCTACACCTTC,CASSHPTGNYGYTF
.,TRBJ1-6,TRBV18,.,TGTGCCAGCTCACCAAGTGGAGGGTCTAATTCACCCCTCCACTTT,CASSPSGGSNSPLHF
.,TRBJ1-3,TRBV4-1,medium-sized,TGCGCCAGCAGCCAAGTGGTATCAGGGACTGGAAACACCATATATTTT,CASSQVVSGTGNTIYF
TRBD1,TRBJ1-4,TRBV19,.,TGTGCCAGTAGAGGGACAGGGGATGAAAAACTGTTTTTT,CASRGTGDEKLFF
.,TRBJ2-3,TRBV5-1,once,TGCGCCAGCAGCTTGGCGGGGGGCCCAGATACGCAGTATTTT,CASSLAGGPDTQYF
TRBD1,TRBJ1-1,TRBV5-1,.,TGCGCCAGCAGCCAACTCAGGACAGGGAGATCGGACACTGAAGCTTTCTTT,CASSQLRTGRSDTEAFF
.,TRBJ1-1,TRBV5-1,.,TGCGCCAGCAGTTTGACAGCAAGGGGCACTGAAGCTTTCTTT,CASSLTARGTEAFF
TRBD2,TRBJ2-3,TRBV3-1/TRBV3-2,.,TGTGCCAGCAGCCAAGAGGCTAGCGGGGGGCTGAGGGGTACGCAGTATTTT,CASSQEASGGLRGTQYF
.,TRBJ2-7,TRBV11-3,.,TGTGCCAGCAGCTCGAATTATTGGAGGGCTACCTACGAGCAGTACTTC,CASSSNYWRATYEQYF
.,TRBJ2-5,TRBV18,few,TGTGCCAGCTCACCACCGAGCGGGGAGACCCAGTACTTC,CASSPPSGETQYF
.,TRBJ1-6,TRBV5-4,.,TGTGCCAGCAGCTTCTTCGAAGGGACTCCCCACTTT,CASSFFEGTPHF
.,TRBJ1-2,TRBV27,.,TGTGCCAGCAGCTCCGGGGGTGGGGAAAACTATGGCTACACCTTC,CASSSGGGENYGYTF
.,TRBJ1-5,TRBV7-8,.,TGTGCCAGCAGCTTAGCCGGGGGACGGCAGCCCCAGCATTTT,CASSLAGGRQPQHF
.,TRBJ1-3,TRBV7-9,once,TGTGCCAGCAGCTCTAGCGGCTCTGGAAACACCATATATTTT,CASSSSGSGNTIYF
TRBD2,TRBJ2-7,TRBV3-1/TRBV3-2,.,TGTGCCAGCAGCGACCGGGGGGGCGGCGAGCAGTACTTC,CASSDRGGGEQYF
TRBD1,TRBJ2-3,TRBV7-2,.,TGTGCCAGCAGCTGGGTGGGGACAGGGGCGCGAGATACGCAGTATTTT,CASSWVGTGARDTQYF
TRBD2,TRBJ2-3,TRBV7-9,.,TGTGCCAGCACCCACCTTCTAGCGGGGGGCACAGATACGCAGTATTTT,CASTHLLAGGTDTQYF
TRBD2,TRBJ2-3,TRBV10-3,.,TGTGCCATCAGTGACTCGACTAGCGGGGTCTTTAGCACAGATACGCAGTATTTT,CAISDSTSGVFSTDTQYF
.,TRBJ1-5,TRBV2,.,TGTGCCAGCAGTGCAGGTAATAGCAATCAGCCCCAGCATTTT,CASSAGNSNQPQHF
.,TRBJ2-1,TRBV21-1,.,TGTGCCAGCAGCAAAGGAGGTAGAGGCCTGCGCACCCTCTCCTACAATGAGCAGTTCTTC,CASSKGGRGLRTLSYNEQFF
.,TRBJ2-5,TRBV19,.,TGTGCCAGTAGTCAGGGATGGGAGACCCAGTACTTC,CASSQGWETQYF
TRBD1,TRBJ2-5,TRBV18,.,TGTGCCAGCTCACGGGACAGAACACAAGAGACCCAGTACTTC,CASSRDRTQETQYF
.,TRBJ1-3,TRBV2,.,TGTGCCAGCAGTGAAAAGGTGGGGGGTGTCTCTGGAAACACCATATATTTT,CASSEKVGGVSGNTIYF
.,TRBJ1-3,TRBV7-6,few,TGTGCCAGCAGCTCCAGGGGTGTCCTCTCTGGAAACACCATATATTTT,CASSSRGVLSGNTIYF
.,TRBJ1-5,TRBV5-4,once,TGTGCCAGCAGCTTGGGCGGGGACCTCAATCAGCCCCAGCATTTT,CASSLGGDLNQPQHF
.,TRBJ1-1,TRBV6-2/TRBV6-3,few,TGTGCCAGCAGTTACATAAACACTGAAGCTTTCTTT,CASSYINTEAFF
.,TRBJ1-5,TRBV6-2/TRBV6-3,.,TGTGCCAGCAGTTATGCCGGGTTTCAACCCCAGCATTTT,CASSYAGFQPQHF
.,TRBJ2-7,TRBV18,.,TGTGCCAGCTCACCGGAGCGAAGAAGCTCCTACGAGCAGTACTTC,CASSPERRSSYEQYF
TRBD1,TRBJ2-6,TRBV7-6,.,TGTGCCAGCAGCCGACAGGGGACTGGGGCCAACGTCCTGACTTTC,CASSRQGTGANVLTF
.,TRBJ2-3,TRBV7-6,.,TGTGCCAGCAGCTTACCGTCGGGGGCAGATACGCAGTATTTT,CASSLPSGADTQYF
.,TRBJ2-1,TRBV5-1,.,TGCGCCAGCAGGGAGGGCCCGTTCTTGGATGAGCAGTTCTTC,CASREGPFLDEQFF
TRBD2,TRBJ2-5,TRBV2,.,TGTGCCAGCACCTGGAGCGGGGGGGCTGAGACCCAGTACTTC,CASTWSGGAETQYF
TRBD1,TRBJ2-5,TRBV13,.,TGTGCCAGCCGGGACAGACCACAAGAGACCCAGTACTTC,CASRDRPQETQYF
TRBD1,TRBJ2-2,TRBV5-1,.,TGCGCCAGCAGCTTGGCCGGGACAGGGGGAAACCGGAACACCGGGGAGCTGTTTTTT,CASSLAGTGGNRNTGELFF
.,TRBJ2-5,TRBV12-3/TRBV12-4,.,TGTGCCAGCAGTTTGTCAAGCCACGGGACCCAGTACTTC,CASSLSSHGTQYF
TRBD1,TRBJ1-6,TRBV4-2,.,TGTGCCAGCAGCCAAGTCCAGACAGGGGGCGGATATAATTCACCCCTCCACTTT,CASSQVQTGGGYNSPLHF
.,TRBJ2-1,TRBV11-1,.,TGTGCCAGCAGCCCCGAGTGGGGGCTTGAGCAGTTCTTC,CASSPEWGLEQFF
.,TRBJ2-5,TRBV6-1,.,TGTGCCAGCAGTGAAGCTATGTTAGGGGCAGGGACCCAGTACTTC,CASSEAMLGAGTQYF
.,TRBJ1-6,TRBV19,.,TGTGCCAGTAGTATAAGTCGGGAGGCTAATTCACCCCTCCACTTT,CASSISREANSPLHF
.,TRBJ2-2,TRBV9,.,TGTGCCAGCAGCGTAGCTGGTACTGTGCGAGGCACCGGGGAGCTGTTTTTT,CASSVAGTVRGTGELFF
TRBD1,TRBJ1-6,TRBV5-1,.,TGCGCCAGCAGCCGTACAGGGGGAGTCTCACCCCTCCACTTT,CASSRTGGVSPLHF
.,TRBJ2-7,TRBV29-1,few,TGCAGCTTTACAGGGAGCTCCTACGAGCAGTACTTC,CSFTGSSYEQYF
.,TRBJ1-5,TRBV15,.,TGTGCCACCAGCAGAGATAGAGGCAGGGGCGGCAATCAGCCCCAGCATTTT,CATSRDRGRGGNQPQHF
.,TRBJ1-4,TRBV25-1,.,TGTGCCAGCAGTGAATATCGGGGGGCCCCTGCAACTAATGAAAAACTGTTTTTT,CASSEYRGAPATNEKLFF
TRBD1,TRBJ1-4,TRBV4-2,few,TGTGCCAGCAGCCAAGCAGGGGGCACGAATGAAAAACTGTTTTTT,CASSQAGGTNEKLFF
.,TRBJ2-5,TRBV3-1/TRBV3-2,once,TGTGCCAGCAGCGGTCCAGGGGAGACCCAGTACTTC,CASSGPGETQYF